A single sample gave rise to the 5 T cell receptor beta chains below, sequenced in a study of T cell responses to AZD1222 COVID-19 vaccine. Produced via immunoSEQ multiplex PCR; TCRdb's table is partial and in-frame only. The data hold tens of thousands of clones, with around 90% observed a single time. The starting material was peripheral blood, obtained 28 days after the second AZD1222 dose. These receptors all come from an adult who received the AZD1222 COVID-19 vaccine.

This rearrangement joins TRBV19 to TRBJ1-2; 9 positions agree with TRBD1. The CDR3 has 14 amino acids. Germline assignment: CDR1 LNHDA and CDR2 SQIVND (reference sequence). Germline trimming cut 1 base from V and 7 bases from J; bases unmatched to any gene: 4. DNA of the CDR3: TGTGCCAGTAGTATAGGGGACAGGGTCGCTGGCTACACCTTC. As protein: CASSIGDRVAGYTF.

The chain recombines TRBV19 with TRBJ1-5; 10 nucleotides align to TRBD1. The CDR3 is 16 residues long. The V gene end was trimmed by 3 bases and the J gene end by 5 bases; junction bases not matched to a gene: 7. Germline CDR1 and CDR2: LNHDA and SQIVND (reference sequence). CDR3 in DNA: TGTGCCAGTAGTATGCCCCGACAGGGGGCTTATCAGCCCCAGCATTTT. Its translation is CASSMPRQGAYQPQHF.

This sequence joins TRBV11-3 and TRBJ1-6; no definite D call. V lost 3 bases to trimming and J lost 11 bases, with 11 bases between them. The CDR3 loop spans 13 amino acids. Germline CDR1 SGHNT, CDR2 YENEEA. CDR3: CASSFDYSAPLHF. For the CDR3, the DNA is TGTGCCAGCAGCTTCGACTATTCGGCACCCCTCCACTTT.

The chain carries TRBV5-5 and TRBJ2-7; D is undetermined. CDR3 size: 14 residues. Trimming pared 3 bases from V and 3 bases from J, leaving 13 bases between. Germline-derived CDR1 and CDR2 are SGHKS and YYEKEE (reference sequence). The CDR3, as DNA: TGTGCCAGCAGCTCCTCCCCTATTTTCTACGAGCAGTACTTC. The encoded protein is CASSSSPIFYEQYF.

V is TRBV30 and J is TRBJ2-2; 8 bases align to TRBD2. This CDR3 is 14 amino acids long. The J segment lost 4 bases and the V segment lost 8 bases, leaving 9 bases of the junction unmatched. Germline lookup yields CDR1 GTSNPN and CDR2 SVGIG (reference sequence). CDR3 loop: CAQQALAGTGELFF. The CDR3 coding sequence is TGTGCCCAGCAGGCTCTAGCGGGCACCGGGGAGCTGTTTTTT.